This T cell receptor (beta chain) was recovered during a study of blood T cell repertoires in COVID-19. Study overall: Italy, Spain and the United States were the sources of the convalescent and acute COVID-19 samples. The analysed material was cDNA or gDNA that came from T cells, B-cell-depleted T cells, or PBMCs.

Original data processing: Reference gene primer amplification in the assay estimated nucleated cell counts. Only in-frame clones appear in the TCRdb table, and some are missing; sequencing was by immunoSEQ multiplex PCR. V, J and clone size derive from that table, while D and trimming were established from the DNA sequence. This table has 85,000 to 95,000 clones, around 88% appearing once. The V end lost 0 bases, the J end lost 2 bases, and 9 bases lay between the germline ends. Per the germline V gene, CDR1 is SGDLS and CDR2 is YYNGEE. The CDR3 contains 14 residues. V usage is TRBV9 and J usage is TRBJ2-7; weak D call: TRBD1 (5 bases). The sequencing sample was made of peripheral blood. This clonotype was obtained from a woman aged 80 or older with acute or convalescent COVID-19. The CDR3 nucleotides are TGTGCCAGCAGCGTAGGAACAGGAACCTACGAGCAGTACTTC. Its protein is CASSVGTGTYEQYF.